Described below is a single T cell receptor beta chain sequence and its context. Its antigen remains undetermined. No quality values exist for individual bases; no much larger clone is one base distant. The data stem from a study of blood T cell repertoires in COVID-19 (dated by TCRdb to 2018 to 2021). With respect to the entire study: Collaborator samples came from the United States, Italy and Spain and covered acute and convalescent phases of COVID-19. The material from the prospective study consisted of cDNA or gDNA derived from T cells, B-cell-depleted T cells, or PBMCs. Deeply sampled blood TCRbeta repertoires from subjects exposed to, actively infected with, or recovered from COVID-19 were included in the dataset. A freely available public database, intended as a resource for researchers studying the immune response to SARS-CoV-2, is where the repertoires were released. The samples were drawn from the first 160 participants of the ongoing ImmuneRACE study and from 1,254 subjects provided by 6 global collaborators. A de-identified subject ID, COVID-19 status, age in years and sex were almost always included in the sample metadata. Where available, HLA class I and class II types were obtained from metadata supplied by the sample provider rather than from assay-based typing. The study at large found these results: The quantity of clinical and demographic metadata differed by source and by participant and was supplied without curation.

The collaborating institutions used their own protocols to collect whole blood in K2EDTA tubes. Collaborator samples were shipped for TCRbeta analysis as frozen whole blood, isolated PBMCs, or DNA extracted from either sample type. After removal of 2 bases from V and 5 bases from J, the junction retains 7 bases not matched to a gene. The CDR3 starts with the cysteine, ends with the phenylalanine, and has 16 residues. The entry retains the CDR3 DNA only, 48 bases that are in frame from base 1. The germline V gene sets CDR1 to MNHNS and CDR2 to SASEGT. TCRbeta CDR3 regions were amplified from genomic DNA by means of the immunoSEQ Assay, a bias-controlled multiplex PCR. The paper's processing steps were these. The number of nucleated cells in each sample was estimated by amplification of reference gene primers within the assay. To quantify the absolute abundance of each unique TCRbeta CDR3 rearrangement, sequence reads were collapsed and filtered. Productive Simpson clonality was computed per sample as the square root of Simpson's diversity index over productive rearrangements. TCRdb took over this immuneACCESS table, retaining in-frame rearrangements with V and J assigned. Such tables are incomplete; in checked studies, under half of the missing clones stem from an unresolved V gene, and the remainder is unexplained. The D gene and trimming were derived from the DNA, and the V and J assignments and clone size from that table. For this sample the table gives 150,000 to 200,000 clones, of which 70% to 85% were detected only once. Under 5.5% of the sample belongs to the ten largest clones.

The sequence joins TRBV6-1 to TRBJ1-2; 11 bases in between match TRBD1. Sample: peripheral blood. The TCR sequence derives from a woman aged 25 to 39 with acute or convalescent COVID-19. The CDR3: CASSEPPGTGGYGYTF. The sequenced DNA: TGTGCCAGCAGTGAACCCCCAGGGACAGGGGGATATGGCTACACCTTC.